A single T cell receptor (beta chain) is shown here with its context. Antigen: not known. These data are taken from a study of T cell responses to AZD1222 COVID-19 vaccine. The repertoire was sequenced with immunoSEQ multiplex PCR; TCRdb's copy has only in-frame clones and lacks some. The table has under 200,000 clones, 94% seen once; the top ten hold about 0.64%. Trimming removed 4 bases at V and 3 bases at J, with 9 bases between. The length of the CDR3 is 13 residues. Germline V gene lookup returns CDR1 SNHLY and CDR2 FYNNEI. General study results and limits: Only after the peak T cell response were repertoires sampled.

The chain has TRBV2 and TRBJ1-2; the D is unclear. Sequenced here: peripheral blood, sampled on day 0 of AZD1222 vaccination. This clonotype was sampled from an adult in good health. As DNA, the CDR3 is TGTGCCAGCAGTGTAGGGCAGGACTATGGCTACACCTTC. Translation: CASSVGQDYGYTF. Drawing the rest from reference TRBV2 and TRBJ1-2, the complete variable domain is EPEVTQTPSHQVTQMGQEVILRCVPISNHLYFYWYRQILGQKVEFLVSFYNNEISEKSEIFDDQFSVERPDGSNFTLKIRSTKLEDSAMYFCASSVGQDYGYTFGSGTRLTVV.